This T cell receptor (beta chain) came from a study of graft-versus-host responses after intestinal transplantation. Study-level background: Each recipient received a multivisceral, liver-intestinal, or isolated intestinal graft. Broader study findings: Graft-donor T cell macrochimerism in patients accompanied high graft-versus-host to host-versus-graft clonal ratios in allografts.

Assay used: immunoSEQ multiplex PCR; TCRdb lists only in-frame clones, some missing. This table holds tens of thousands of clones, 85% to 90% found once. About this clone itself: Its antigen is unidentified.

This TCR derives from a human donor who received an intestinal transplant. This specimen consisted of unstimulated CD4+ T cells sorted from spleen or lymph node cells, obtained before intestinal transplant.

The CDR3 bases are TGTGCCAGCAGCTTCGACCTTAGGAGCCCCGGGGAGCTGTTTTTT. This sequence encodes CASSFDLRSPGELFF. V and J are TRBV5-4 and TRBJ2-2; no clear D. CDR1 and CDR2 (germline): SGHNT, YYREEE (reference sequence). This CDR3 is built from 15 residues. With 2 bases removed from V and 6 bases from J, the gap between germline ends came to 14 bases.